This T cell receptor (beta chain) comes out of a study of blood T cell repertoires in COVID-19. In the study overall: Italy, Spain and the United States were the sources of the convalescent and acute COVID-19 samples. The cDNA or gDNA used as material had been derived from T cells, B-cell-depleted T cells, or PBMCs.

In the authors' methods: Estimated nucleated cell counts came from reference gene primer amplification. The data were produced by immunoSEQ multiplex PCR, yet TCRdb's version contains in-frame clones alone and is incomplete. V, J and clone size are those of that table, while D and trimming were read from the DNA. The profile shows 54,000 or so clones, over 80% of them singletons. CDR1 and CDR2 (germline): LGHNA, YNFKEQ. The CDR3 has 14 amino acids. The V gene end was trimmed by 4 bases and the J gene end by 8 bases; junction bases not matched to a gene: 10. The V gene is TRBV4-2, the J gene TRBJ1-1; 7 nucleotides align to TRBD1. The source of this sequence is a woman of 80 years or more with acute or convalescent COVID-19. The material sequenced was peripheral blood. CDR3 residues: CASSPYEGTEEAFF. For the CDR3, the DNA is TGTGCCAGCAGCCCCTACGAGGGGACAGAAGAAGCTTTCTTT.